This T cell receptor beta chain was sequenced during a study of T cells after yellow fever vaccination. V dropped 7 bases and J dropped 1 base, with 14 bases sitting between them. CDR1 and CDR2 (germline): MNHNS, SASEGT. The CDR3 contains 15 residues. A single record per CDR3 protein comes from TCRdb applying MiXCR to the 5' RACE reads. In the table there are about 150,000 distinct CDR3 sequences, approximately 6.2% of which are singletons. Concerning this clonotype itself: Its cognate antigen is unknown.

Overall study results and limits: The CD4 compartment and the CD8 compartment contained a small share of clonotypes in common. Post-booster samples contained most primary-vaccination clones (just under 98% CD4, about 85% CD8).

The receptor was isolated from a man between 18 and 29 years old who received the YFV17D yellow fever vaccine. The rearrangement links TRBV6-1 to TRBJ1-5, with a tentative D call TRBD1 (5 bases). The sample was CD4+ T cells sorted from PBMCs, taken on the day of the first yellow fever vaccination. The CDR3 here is CASTGGSGSNQPQHF. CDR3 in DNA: TGTGCCAGCACTGGCGGGTCAGGGAGCAATCAGCCCCAGCATTTT.